Shown below are 4 T cell receptor beta chains from a single sample sequenced in a study of OX40 agonist ivuxolimab in advanced cancers. Clones were read by immunoSEQ multiplex PCR, and TCRdb kept only the in-frame ones, dropping some. The sample yields approximately 70,000 clones, 60% to 80% seen once. The sequencing used CD4+ or CD8+ T cells sorted from blood, collected in a trial of the OX40 agonist ivuxolimab. The receptor source for this set is an adult with an advanced solid tumor such as melanoma, head and neck, liver or kidney cancer.

This clone showed up just a few times. CDR3 sequence reads: CASSGTSGGAYEQFF. CDR3 DNA: TGTGCCAGCAGCGGGACTAGCGGGGGGGCTTATGAGCAGTTCTTC. The chain has TRBV7-6 and TRBJ2-1; 16 nucleotides line up with TRBD2. CDR3 length: 15 residues. V was pared by 5 bases and J by 8 bases, with 3 bases of the junction left unmatched. Germline V gene lookup returns CDR1 SGHVS and CDR2 FNYEAQ.

The DNA of the CDR3 is TGTGCCTGGACCACGGGCGGGATCCAAGAGACCCAGTACTTC. Amino acid sequence: CAWTTGGIQETQYF. This chain connects TRBV30 to TRBJ2-5; D might be TRBD2 (6 bases). Germline assignment: CDR1 GTSNPN and CDR2 SVGIG (reference sequence). Trimming removed 4 bases from V and 1 base from J, with 13 bases in between. CDR3 length: 14 residues.

In DNA form, the CDR3 reads TGTGCCAGCAAGGTGGGGACCGAGTTCAATGAGCAGTTCTTC. This translates into CASKVGTEFNEQFF. The rearrangement uses TRBV28 and TRBJ2-1; D possibly matches TRBD1 or TRBD2 (5 bases each). This CDR3 contains 14 residues. CDR1 is MDHEN and CDR2 is SYDVKM in the germline V gene. The ends were cut back, 7 bases at V and 6 bases at J, with 16 bases in the middle.

CDR3 in DNA: TGTGCCTGGAGTACTGTCTCCTACAATGAGCAGTTCTTC. Its protein is CAWSTVSYNEQFF. The chain has TRBV30 and TRBJ2-1; no firm D call. The V gene lost 2 bases and the J gene lost 0 bases, with 5 bases spanning the gap. CDR1 and CDR2 from the germline V gene are GTSNPN and SVGIG (reference sequence). The CDR3 sequence is 13 residues long.